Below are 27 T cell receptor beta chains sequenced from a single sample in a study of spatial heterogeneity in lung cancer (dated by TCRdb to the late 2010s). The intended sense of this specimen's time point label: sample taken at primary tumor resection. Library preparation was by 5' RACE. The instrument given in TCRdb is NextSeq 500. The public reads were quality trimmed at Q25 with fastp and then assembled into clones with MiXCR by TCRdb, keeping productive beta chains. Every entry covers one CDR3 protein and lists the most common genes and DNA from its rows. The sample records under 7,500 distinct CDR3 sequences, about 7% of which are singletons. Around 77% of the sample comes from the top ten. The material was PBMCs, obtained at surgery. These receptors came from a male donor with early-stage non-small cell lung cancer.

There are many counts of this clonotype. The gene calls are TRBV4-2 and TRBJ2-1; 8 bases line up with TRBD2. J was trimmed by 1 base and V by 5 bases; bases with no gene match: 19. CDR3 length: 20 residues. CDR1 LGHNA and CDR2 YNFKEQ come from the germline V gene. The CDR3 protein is CASSASSGTRYEESYNEQFF. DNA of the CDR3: TGTGCCAGCAGCGCCTCCTCCGGGACTAGATATGAGGAGTCCTACAATGAGCAGTTCTTC.

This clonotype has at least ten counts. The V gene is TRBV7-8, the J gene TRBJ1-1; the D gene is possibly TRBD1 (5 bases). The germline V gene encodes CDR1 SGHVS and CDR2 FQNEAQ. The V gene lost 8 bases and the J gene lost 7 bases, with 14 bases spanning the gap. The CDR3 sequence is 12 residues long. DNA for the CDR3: TGTGCCAGCGGGGGGACGGAGAATGAAGCTTTCTTT. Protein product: CASGGTENEAFF. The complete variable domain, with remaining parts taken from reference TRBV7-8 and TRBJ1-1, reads GAGVSQSPRYKVAKRGQDVALRCDPISGHVSLFWYQQALGQGPEFLTYFQNEAQLDKSGLPSDRFFAERPEGSVSTLKIQRTQQEDSAVYLCASGGTENEAFFGQGTRLTVV.

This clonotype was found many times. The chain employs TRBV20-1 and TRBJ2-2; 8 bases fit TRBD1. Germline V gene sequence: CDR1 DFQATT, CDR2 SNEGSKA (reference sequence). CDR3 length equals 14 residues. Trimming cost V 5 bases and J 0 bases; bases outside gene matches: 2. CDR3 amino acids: CSAQGASNTGELFF. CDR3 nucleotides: TGCAGTGCTCAGGGGGCTTCGAACACCGGGGAGCTGTTTTTT.

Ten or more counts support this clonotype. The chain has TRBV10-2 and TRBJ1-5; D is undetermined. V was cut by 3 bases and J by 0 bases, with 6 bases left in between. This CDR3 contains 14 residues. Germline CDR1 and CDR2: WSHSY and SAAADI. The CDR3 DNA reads TGCGCCAGCAGTGATGGGATTAGCAATCAGCCCCAGCATTTT. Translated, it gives CASSDGISNQPQHF.

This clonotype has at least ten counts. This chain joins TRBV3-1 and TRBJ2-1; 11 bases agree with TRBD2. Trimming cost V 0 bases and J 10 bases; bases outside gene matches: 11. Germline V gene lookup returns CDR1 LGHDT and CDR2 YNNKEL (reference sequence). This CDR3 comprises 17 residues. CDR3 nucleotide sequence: TGTGCCAGCAGCCAAGATTTAGCGGGGGGGCCTTTAGGCGAGCAGTTCTTC. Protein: CASSQDLAGGPLGEQFF.

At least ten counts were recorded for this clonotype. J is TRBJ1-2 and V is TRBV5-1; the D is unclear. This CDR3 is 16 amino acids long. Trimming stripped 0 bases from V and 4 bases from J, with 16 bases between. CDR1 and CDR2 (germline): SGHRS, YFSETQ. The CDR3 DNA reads TGCGCCAGCAGCTTGGACAAGGCCCTTCACCCCTATGGCTACACCTTC. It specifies CASSLDKALHPYGYTF. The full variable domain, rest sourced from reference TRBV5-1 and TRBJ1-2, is KAGVTQTPRYLIKTRGQQVTLSCSPISGHRSVSWYQQTPGQGLQFLFEYFSETQRNKGNFPGRFSGRQFSNSRSEMNVSTLELGDSALYLCASSLDKALHPYGYTFGSGTRLTVV.

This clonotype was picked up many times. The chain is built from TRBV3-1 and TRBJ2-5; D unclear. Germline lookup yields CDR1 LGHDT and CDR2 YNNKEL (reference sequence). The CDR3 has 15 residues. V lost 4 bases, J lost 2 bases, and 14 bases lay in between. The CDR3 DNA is TGTGCCAGCAGCCTCCACGGTCCCGGGCAAGAGACCCAGTACTTC. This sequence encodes CASSLHGPGQETQYF.

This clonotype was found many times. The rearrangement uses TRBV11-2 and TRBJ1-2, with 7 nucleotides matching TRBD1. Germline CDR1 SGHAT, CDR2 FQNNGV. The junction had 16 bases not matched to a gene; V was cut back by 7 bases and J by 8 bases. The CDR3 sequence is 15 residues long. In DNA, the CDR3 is TGTGCCAGCAACGATAGGGGACAGAGCCGTCGAGGCTACACCTTC. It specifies CASNDRGQSRRGYTF. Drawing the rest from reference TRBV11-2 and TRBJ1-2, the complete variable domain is EAGVAQSPRYKIIEKRQSVAFWCNPISGHATLYWYQQILGQGPKLLIQFQNNGVVDDSQLPKDRFSAERLKGVDSTLKIQPAKLEDSAVYLCASNDRGQSRRGYTFGSGTRLTVV.

As DNA, the CDR3 is TGTGCCATCAGTGGCGCCCAAGGACCGGATGTCTACGAGCAGTACTTC. Amino acids: CAISGAQGPDVYEQYF. The chain carries TRBV10-3 and TRBJ2-7; D unclear. Per germline, CDR1 ENHRY and CDR2 SYGVKD. The CDR3 extends over 16 amino acids. The V end lost 4 bases, the J end lost 3 bases, and 19 bases lay between the germline ends.

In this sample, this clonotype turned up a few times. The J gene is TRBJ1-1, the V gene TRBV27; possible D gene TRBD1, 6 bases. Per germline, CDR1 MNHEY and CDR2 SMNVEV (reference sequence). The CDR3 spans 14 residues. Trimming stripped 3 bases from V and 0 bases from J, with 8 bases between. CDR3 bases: TGTGCCAGCAGTTTGAACAGGGTGAACACTGAAGCTTTCTTT. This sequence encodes CASSLNRVNTEAFF.

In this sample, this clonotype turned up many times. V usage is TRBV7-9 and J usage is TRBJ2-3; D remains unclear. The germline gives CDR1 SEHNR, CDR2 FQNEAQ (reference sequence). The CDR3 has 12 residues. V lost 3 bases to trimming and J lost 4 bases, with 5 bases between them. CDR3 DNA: TGTGCCAGCAGCTTTGCCTCAGATACGCAGTATTTT. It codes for CASSFASDTQYF. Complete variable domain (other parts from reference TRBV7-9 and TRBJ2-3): DTGVSQNPRHKITKRGQNVTFRCDPISEHNRLYWYRQTLGQGPEFLTYFQNEAQLEKSRLLSDRFSAERPKGSFSTLEIQRTEQGDSAMYLCASSFASDTQYFGPGTRLTVL.

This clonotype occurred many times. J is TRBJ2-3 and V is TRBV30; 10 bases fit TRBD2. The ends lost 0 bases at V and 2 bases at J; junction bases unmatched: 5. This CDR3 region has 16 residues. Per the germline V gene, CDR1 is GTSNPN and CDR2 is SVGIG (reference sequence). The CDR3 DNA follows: TGTGCCTGGAGTGTAAGGACTAGCGGATACACAGATACGCAGTATTTT. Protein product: CAWSVRTSGYTDTQYF.

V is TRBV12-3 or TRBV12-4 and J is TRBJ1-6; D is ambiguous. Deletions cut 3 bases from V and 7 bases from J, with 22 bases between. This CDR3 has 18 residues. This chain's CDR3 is CASSLTGPLGLKNSPLHF. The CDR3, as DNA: TGTGCCAGCAGTTTGACCGGACCCCTCGGGTTAAAAAATTCACCCCTCCACTTT.

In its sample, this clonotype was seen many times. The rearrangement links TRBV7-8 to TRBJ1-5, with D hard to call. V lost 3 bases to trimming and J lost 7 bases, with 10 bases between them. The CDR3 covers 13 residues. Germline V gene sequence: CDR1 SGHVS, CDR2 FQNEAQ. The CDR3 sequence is CASSLEAGQPQHF. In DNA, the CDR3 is TGTGCCAGCAGCTTGGAAGCAGGACAGCCCCAGCATTTT. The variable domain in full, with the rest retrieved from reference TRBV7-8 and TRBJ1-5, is GAGVSQSPRYKVAKRGQDVALRCDPISGHVSLFWYQQALGQGPEFLTYFQNEAQLDKSGLPSDRFFAERPEGSVSTLKIQRTQQEDSAVYLCASSLEAGQPQHFGDGTRLSIL.

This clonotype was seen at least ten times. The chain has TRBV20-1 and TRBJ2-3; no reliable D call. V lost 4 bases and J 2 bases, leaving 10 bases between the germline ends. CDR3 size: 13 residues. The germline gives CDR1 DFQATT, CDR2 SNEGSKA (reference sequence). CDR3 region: CSATGSTTDTQYF. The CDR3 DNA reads TGCAGTGCTACAGGCTCAACCACAGATACGCAGTATTTT.

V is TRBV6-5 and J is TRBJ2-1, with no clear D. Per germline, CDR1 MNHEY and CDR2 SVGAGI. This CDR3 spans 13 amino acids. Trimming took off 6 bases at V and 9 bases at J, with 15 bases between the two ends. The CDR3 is CASSLTNRGEQFF. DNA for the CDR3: TGTGCCAGCAGCCTTACCAACCGCGGTGAGCAGTTCTTC.

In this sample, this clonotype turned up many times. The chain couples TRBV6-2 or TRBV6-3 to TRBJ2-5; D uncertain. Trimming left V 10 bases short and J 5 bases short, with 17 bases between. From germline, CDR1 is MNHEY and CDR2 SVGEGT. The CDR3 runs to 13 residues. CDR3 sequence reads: CAISKRTGETQYF. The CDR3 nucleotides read TGTGCCATCTCTAAGAGGACCGGGGAGACCCAGTACTTC.

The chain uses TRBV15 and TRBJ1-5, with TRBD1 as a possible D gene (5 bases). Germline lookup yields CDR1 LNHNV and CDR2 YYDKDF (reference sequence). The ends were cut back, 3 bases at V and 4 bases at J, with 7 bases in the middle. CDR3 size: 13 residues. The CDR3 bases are TGTGCCACCAGCAGCAGGGAGAATCAGCCCCAGCATTTT. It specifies CATSSRENQPQHF.

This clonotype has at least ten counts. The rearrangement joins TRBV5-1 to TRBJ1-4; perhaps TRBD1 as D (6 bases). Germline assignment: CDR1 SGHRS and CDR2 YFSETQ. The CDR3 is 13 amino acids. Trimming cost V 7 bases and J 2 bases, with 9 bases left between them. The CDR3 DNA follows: TGCGCCAGCGGTCAGGGGACTAATGAAAAACTGTTTTTT. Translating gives CASGQGTNEKLFF.

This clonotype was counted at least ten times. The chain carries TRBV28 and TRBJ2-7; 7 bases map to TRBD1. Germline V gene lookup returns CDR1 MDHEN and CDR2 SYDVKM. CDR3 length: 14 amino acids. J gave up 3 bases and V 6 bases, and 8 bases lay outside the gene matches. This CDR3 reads CASSFVGQIYEQYF. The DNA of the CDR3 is TGTGCCAGCAGCTTTGTGGGACAGATCTACGAGCAGTACTTC.

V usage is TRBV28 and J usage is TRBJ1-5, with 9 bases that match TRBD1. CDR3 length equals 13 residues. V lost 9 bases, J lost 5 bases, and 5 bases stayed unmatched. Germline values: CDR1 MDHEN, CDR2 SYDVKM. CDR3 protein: CASRTGVYQPQHF. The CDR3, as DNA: TGTGCCAGTCGGACAGGGGTTTATCAGCCCCAGCATTTT.

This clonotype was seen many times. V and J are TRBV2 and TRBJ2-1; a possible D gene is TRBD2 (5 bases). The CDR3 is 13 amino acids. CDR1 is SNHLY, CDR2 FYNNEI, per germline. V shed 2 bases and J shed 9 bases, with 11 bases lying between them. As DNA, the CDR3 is TGTGCCAGCAGTGAACAGCCAGGAGGTGAGCAGTTCTTC. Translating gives CASSEQPGGEQFF.

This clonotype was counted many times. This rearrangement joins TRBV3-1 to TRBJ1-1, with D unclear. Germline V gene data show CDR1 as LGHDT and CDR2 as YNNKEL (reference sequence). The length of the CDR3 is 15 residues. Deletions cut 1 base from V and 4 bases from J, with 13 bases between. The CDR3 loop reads CASSQGGNWVTEAFF. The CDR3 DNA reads TGTGCCAGCAGCCAAGGCGGGAACTGGGTCACTGAAGCTTTCTTT.

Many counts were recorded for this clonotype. CDR3 DNA: TGTGCCAGCAGCTCCATAGCGGGGGGCGAGCAGTTCTTC. This gives the protein CASSSIAGGEQFF. The V and J genes are TRBV7-9 and TRBJ2-1; TRBD2 matches at 10 bases. The CDR3 is made up of 13 amino acids. Germline V gives CDR1 SEHNR, CDR2 FQNEAQ (reference sequence). V trimming: 4 bases; J trimming: 10 bases; junction bases outside the gene matches: 4.

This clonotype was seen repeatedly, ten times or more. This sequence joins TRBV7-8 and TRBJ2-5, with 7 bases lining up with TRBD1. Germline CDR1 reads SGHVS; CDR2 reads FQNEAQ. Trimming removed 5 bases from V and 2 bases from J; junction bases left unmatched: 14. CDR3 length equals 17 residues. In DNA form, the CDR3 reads TGTGCCAGCAGCGTACTCCCGGGCACAGGGGCTCAAGAGACCCAGTACTTC. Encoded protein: CASSVLPGTGAQETQYF.

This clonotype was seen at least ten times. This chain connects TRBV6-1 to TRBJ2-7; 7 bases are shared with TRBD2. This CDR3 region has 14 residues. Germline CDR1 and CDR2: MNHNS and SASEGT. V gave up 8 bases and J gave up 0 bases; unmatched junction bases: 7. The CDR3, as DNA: TGTGCCAGCCGCGTTGGCGGGGGCTCCTACGAGCAGTACTTC. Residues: CASRVGGGSYEQYF.

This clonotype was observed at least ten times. CDR3 sequence reads: CASSYSNLAGAGELFF. The CDR3 coding sequence is TGTGCCAGCAGTTACTCGAACCTAGCGGGAGCCGGGGAGCTGTTTTTT. V gene TRBV6-5 combines with J gene TRBJ2-2; TRBD2 agrees at 10 bases. From germline, CDR1 is MNHEY and CDR2 SVGAGI. CDR3 length: 16 amino acids. V trimming: 0 bases; J trimming: 6 bases; junction bases outside the gene matches: 4.